The text below deals with one T cell receptor beta chain. The antigen remains undetermined. Every sampled donor was Caucasian and healthy. Via MiXCR, TCRdb re-called the 5' RACE reads, giving one row per CDR3 protein. The sample includes hundreds of thousands of distinct CDR3 sequences, roughly 7% seen only once; the top ten take roughly 3.4%. This sample is part of a study of identical twins. Study-level findings and limits: In cord blood, abundant beta clonotypes had fewer insertions; memory showed no trend. The study reached conclusions through statistical analysis that was cross-sectional, not following the same donors.

This CDR3 spans 15 amino acids. Trimming took off 3 bases at V and 3 bases at J, with 9 bases between the two ends. Germline assignment: CDR1 LNHNV and CDR2 YYDKDF (reference sequence). This sample also appeared in a second study, on yellow fever vaccine responses in identical twins.

The V and J genes are TRBV15 and TRBJ2-6, with D possibly matching TRBD1 (5 bases). The source of this sequence is a woman under 30 in good health. Sequenced input: memory (CD45RO+) T cells sorted from blood. This chain's CDR3 is CATSSRGSGANVLTF. CDR3 DNA: TGTGCCACCAGCAGTAGGGGTAGTGGGGCCAACGTCCTGACTTTC.